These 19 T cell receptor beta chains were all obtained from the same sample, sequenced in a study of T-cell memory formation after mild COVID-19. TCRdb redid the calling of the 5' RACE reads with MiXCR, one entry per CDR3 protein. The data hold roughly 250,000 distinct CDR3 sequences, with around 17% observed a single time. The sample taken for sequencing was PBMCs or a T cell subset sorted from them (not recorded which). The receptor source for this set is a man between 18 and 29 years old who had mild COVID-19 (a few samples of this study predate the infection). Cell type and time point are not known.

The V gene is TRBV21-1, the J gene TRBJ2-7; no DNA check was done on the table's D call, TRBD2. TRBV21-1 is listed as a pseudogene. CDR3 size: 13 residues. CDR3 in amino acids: CATGTEGTGEQYV. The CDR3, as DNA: TGTGCCACCGGCACGGAGGGTACGGGCGAGCAGTACGTC.

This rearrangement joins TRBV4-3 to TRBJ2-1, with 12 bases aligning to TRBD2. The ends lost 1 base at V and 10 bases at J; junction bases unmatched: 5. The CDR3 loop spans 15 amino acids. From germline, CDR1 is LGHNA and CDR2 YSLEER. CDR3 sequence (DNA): TGCGCCAGCAGCCAAGTACTAGCGGGGGGATACGAGCAGTTCTTC. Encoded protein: CASSQVLAGGYEQFF.

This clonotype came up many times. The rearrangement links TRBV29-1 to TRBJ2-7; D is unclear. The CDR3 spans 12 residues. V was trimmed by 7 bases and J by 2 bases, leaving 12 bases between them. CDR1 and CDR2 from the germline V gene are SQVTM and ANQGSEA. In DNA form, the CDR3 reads TGCAGCGCCCTGACCGAAGCCTACGAGCAGTACTTC. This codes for CSALTEAYEQYF.

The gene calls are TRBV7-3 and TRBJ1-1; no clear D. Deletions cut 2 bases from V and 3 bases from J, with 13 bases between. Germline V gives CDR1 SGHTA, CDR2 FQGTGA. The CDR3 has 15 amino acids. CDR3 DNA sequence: TGTGCCAGCAGCTTATTTGTAGGGTCCTACACTGAAGCTTTCTTT. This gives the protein CASSLFVGSYTEAFF. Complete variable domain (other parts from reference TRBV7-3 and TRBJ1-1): GAGVSQTPSNKVTEKGKYVELRCDPISGHTALYWYRQSLGQGPEFLIYFQGTGAADDSGLPNDRFFAVRPEGSVSTLKIQRTERGDSAVYLCASSLFVGSYTEAFFGQGTRLTVV.

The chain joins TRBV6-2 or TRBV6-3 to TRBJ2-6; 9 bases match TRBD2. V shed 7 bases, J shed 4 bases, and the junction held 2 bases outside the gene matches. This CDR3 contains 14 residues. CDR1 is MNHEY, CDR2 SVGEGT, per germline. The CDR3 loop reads CASIGTSGANVLTF. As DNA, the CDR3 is TGTGCCAGCATCGGGACTAGCGGGGCCAACGTCCTGACTTTC.

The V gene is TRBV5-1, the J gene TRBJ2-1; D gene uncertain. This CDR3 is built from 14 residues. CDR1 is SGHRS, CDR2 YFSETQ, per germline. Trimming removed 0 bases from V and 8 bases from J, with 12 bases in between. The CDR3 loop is CASSLDSPSDEQFF. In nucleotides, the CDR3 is TGCGCCAGCAGCTTGGACTCGCCCTCGGATGAGCAGTTCTTC. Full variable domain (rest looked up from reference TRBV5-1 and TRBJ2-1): KAGVTQTPRYLIKTRGQQVTLSCSPISGHRSVSWYQQTPGQGLQFLFEYFSETQRNKGNFPGRFSGRQFSNSRSEMNVSTLELGDSALYLCASSLDSPSDEQFFGPGTRLTVL.

The CDR3: CASSFGGQGYEQYF. The CDR3 nucleotides are TGTGCCAGCAGCTTCGGGGGACAGGGATACGAGCAGTACTTC. The chain recombines TRBV7-9 with TRBJ2-7, with 9 positions matching TRBD1. The CDR3 totals 14 residues. With 3 bases clipped from V and 4 bases from J, the junction kept 4 bases outside the gene matches. Germline V gene data show CDR1 as SEHNR and CDR2 as FQNEAQ (reference sequence).

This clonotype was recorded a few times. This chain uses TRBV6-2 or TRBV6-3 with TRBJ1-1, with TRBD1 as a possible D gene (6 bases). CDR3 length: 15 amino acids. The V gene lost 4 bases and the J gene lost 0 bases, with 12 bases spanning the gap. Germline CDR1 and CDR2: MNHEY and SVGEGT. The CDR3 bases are TGTGCCAGCAGTTTATACACAGGGATGAACACTGAAGCTTTCTTT. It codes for CASSLYTGMNTEAFF.

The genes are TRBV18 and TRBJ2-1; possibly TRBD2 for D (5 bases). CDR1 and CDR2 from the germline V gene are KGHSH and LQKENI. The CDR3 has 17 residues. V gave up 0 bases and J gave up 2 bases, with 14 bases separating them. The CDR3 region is CASSPPASRGPYNEQFF. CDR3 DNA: TGTGCCAGCTCACCACCCGCTAGCAGAGGGCCCTACAATGAGCAGTTCTTC.

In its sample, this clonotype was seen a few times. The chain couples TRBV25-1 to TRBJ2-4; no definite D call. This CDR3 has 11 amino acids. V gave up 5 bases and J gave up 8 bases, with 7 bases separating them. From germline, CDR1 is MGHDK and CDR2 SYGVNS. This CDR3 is CASSLGDIQYF. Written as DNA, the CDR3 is TGTGCCAGCAGTCTTGGGGACATTCAGTACTTC.

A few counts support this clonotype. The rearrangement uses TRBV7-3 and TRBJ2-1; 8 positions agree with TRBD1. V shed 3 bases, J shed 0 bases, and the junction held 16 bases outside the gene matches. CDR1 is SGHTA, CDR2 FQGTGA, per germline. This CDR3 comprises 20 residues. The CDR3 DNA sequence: TGTGCCAGCAGCTTCGCGCCCGGACAGGGATCGGGGAGCTCCTACAATGAGCAGTTCTTC. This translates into CASSFAPGQGSGSSYNEQFF.

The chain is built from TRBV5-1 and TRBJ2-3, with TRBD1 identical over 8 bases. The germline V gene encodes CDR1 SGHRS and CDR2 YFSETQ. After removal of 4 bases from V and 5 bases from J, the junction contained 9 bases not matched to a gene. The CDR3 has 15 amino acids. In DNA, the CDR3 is TGCGCCAGCAGCAACCCCCAGGGGGCTGGAGATACGCAGTATTTT. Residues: CASSNPQGAGDTQYF.

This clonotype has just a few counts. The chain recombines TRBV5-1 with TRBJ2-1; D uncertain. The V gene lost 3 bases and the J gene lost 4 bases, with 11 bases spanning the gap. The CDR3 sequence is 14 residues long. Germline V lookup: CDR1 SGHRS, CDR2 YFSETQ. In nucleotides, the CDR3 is TGCGCCAGCAGCTCAGGATCCCTTTACAATGAGCAGTTCTTC. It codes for CASSSGSLYNEQFF.

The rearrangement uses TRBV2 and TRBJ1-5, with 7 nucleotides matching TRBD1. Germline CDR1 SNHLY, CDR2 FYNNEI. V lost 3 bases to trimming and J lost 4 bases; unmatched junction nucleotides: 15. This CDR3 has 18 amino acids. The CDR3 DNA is TGTGCCAGCAGTGATCCAGATAAGGGGGCCCGAATAAATCAGCCCCAGCATTTT. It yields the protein CASSDPDKGARINQPQHF.

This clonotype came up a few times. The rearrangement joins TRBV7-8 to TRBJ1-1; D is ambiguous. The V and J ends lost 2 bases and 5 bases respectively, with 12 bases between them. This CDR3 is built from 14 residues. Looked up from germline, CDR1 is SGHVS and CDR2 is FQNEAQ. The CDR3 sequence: CASSLFAGRTEAFF. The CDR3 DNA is TGTGCCAGCAGCTTATTCGCCGGTCGGACTGAAGCTTTCTTT.

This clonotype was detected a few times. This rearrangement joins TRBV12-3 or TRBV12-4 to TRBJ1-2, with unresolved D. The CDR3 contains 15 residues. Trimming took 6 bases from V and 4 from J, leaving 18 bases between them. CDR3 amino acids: CASSPLRGTGYGYTF. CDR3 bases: TGTGCCAGCAGCCCCCTACGAGGTACCGGCTATGGCTACACCTTC.

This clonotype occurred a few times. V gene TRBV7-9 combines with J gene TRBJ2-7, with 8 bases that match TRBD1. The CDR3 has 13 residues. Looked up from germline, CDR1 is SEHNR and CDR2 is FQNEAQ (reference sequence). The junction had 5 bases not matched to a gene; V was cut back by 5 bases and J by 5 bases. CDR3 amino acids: CASSQTGVHEQYV. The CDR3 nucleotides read TGTGCCAGCAGCCAGACAGGGGTCCACGAGCAGTACGTC.

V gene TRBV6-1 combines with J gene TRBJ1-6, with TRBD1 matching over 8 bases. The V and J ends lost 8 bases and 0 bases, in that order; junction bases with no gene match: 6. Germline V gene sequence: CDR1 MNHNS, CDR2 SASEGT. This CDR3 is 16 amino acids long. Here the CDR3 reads CASSTGGGSYNSPLHF. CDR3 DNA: TGTGCCAGCTCCACAGGGGGGGGCTCCTATAATTCACCCCTCCACTTT.

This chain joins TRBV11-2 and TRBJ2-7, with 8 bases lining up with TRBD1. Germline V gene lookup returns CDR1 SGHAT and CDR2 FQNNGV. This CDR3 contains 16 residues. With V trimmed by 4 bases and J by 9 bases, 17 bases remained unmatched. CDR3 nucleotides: TGTGCCAGCAGCTCCTCAAGACAGGGGTTAATCGTCGGGCAGTACTTC. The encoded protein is CASSSSRQGLIVGQYF.